A selection of T cell receptor beta chains follows, all from one sample in a study of cytotoxic CD8 clonotypes in ibrutinib-treated CLL. The repertoire was sequenced with immunoSEQ multiplex PCR; TCRdb's copy has only in-frame clones and lacks some. Found here are 100,000 to 150,000 clones, roughly 85% of them singletons; the top ten hold approximately 2%. This specimen consisted of PBMCs, obtained after 24 months of ibrutinib treatment. These receptors were collected from a human donor with chronic lymphocytic leukemia. The CDR3 runs from the conserved cysteine through the conserved F or W. A D gene is named only where the DNA matches it firmly. The listing skips clone size in some rows; elsewhere it reads once, few, many or a size class.

abundance	j_gene	d_gene	v_gene	CDR3aa	CDR3nt
-	TRBJ2-2	TRBD1	TRBV5-6	CASSLPRDRGRTGELFF	TGTGCCAGCAGCTTACCTAGGGACAGGGGGAGGACCGGGGAGCTGTTTTTT
-	TRBJ1-3	-	TRBV29-1	CSVHTGSRGNTIYF	TGCAGCGTGCACACAGGCTCTAGGGGAAACACCATATATTTT
once	TRBJ2-7	-	TRBV7-9	CASSLQGGPIPYEQYF	TGTGCCAGCAGCTTACAAGGAGGGCCTATACCCTACGAGCAGTACTTC
few	TRBJ1-5	-	TRBV18	CASSGQSNQPQHF	TGTGCCAGCTCAGGACAGAGCAATCAGCCCCAGCATTTT
-	TRBJ1-1	TRBD1	TRBV28	CASSPPAGTGNTEAFF	TGTGCCAGCAGCCCCCCGGCCGGGACAGGGAACACTGAAGCTTTCTTT
-	TRBJ1-1	-	TRBV6-5	CASSPGRTPKAFF	TGTGCCAGCAGCCCGGGACGGACGCCCAAAGCTTTCTTT
-	TRBJ2-3	TRBD2	TRBV11-2	CASSFSGVPGTDTQYF	TGTGCCAGCAGCTTTAGCGGGGTCCCCGGCACAGATACGCAGTATTTT
-	TRBJ2-7	-	TRBV6-5	CASSYNRNYEQYF	TGTGCCAGCAGTTACAACAGGAACTACGAGCAGTACTTC
-	TRBJ1-6	-	TRBV9	CASSVEAQPNSPLHF	TGTGCCAGCAGCGTAGAGGCTCAGCCTAATTCACCCCTCCACTTT
-	TRBJ1-1	-	TRBV5-1	CASSLTGPFTEAFF	TGCGCCAGCAGCTTAACAGGGCCTTTTACTGAAGCTTTCTTT
-	TRBJ1-5	TRBD1	TRBV6-6	CASSLMGQGAGQPQHF	TGTGCCAGCAGTTTAATGGGACAGGGGGCAGGCCAGCCCCAGCATTTT
-	TRBJ2-1	-	TRBV4-3	CASSQDRIGGEQFF	TGCGCCAGCAGCCAAGACAGGATAGGGGGTGAGCAGTTCTTC
-	TRBJ1-3	-	TRBV28	CASTKARGVGNTIYF	TGTGCCAGCACTAAGGCCCGGGGGGTAGGAAACACCATATATTTT